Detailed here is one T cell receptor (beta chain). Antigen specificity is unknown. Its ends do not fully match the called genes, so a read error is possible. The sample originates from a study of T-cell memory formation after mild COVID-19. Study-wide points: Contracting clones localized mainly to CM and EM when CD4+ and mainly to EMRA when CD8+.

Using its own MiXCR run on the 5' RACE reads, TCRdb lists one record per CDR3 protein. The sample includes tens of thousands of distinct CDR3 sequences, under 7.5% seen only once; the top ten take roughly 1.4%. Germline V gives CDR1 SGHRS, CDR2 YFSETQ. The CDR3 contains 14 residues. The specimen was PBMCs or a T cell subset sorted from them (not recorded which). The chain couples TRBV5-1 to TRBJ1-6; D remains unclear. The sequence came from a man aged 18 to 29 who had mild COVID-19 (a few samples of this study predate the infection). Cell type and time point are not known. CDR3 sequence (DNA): TGCGCCAGCAGCGCCGTCTCCGATAATTCACCCCTCCACTTT. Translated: CASSAVSDNSPLHF.